The 14 T cell receptor beta chains listed next were all sequenced from one sample in a study of T cell repertoires in cytomegalovirus infection. In TCRdb, the reads were re-called with MiXCR into one record per CDR3 protein. Here the sample spans some 800,000 distinct CDR3 sequences, about 33% being singletons. These receptors lack a known antigen. The sample consisted of cultured CD8+ T cells from PBMCs, taken from culture after CMV antigen stimulation. Every receptor here comes from a human donor in good health (CMV status not recorded). Some clones in this sample may be carry-over from other donors' samples.

The chain has TRBV5-5 and TRBJ1-1; 7 bases match TRBD1. The germline gives CDR1 SGHKS, CDR2 YYEKEE (reference sequence). The CDR3 is 14 residues long. J was trimmed by 4 bases and V by 6 bases; bases with no gene match: 9. The CDR3 spells CASNPGQWVTEAFF. The CDR3 DNA sequence: TGTGCCAGCAACCCGGGACAGTGGGTCACTGAAGCTTTCTTT. The variable domain in full, with the rest retrieved from reference TRBV5-5 and TRBJ1-1, is DAGVTQSPTHLIKTRGQQVTLRCSPISGHKSVSWYQQVLGQGPQFIFQYYEKEERGRGNFPDRFSARQFPNYSSELNVNALLLGDSALYLCASNPGQWVTEAFFGQGTRLTVV.

CDR3 sequence: CASSGGTADNSPLHF. DNA of the CDR3: TGTGCCAGCAGCGGGGGGACGGCAGATAATTCACCCCTCCACTTT. The chain has TRBV9 and TRBJ1-6; the D gene is possibly TRBD1 (5 bases). Germline CDR1 and CDR2: SGDLS and YYNGEE. Trimming removed 3 bases at V and 5 bases at J, with 12 bases between. The CDR3 runs to 15 residues. Full variable domain (remainder filled in from reference TRBV9 and TRBJ1-6): DSGVTQTPKHLITATGQRVTLRCSPRSGDLSVYWYQQSLDQGLQFLIQYYNGEERAKGNILERFSAQQFPDLHSELNLSSLELGDSALYFCASSGGTADNSPLHFGNGTRLTVT.

CDR3 region: CASSVRTDNYGYTF. Here the CDR3 DNA reads TGTGCCAGCAGCGTAAGGACAGACAACTATGGCTACACCTTC. This chain uses TRBV9 with TRBJ1-2, with D maybe TRBD1 (6 bases). V lost 1 base and J lost 2, with 9 bases in between. The CDR3 covers 14 residues. CDR1 and CDR2 (germline): SGDLS, YYNGEE.

J is TRBJ1-1 and V is TRBV11-2; 10 bases match TRBD1. Trimming at V came to 5 bases and at J to 1 base, leaving 7 bases not matched to a gene. The CDR3 is 16 amino acids. Germline V gene sequence: CDR1 SGHAT, CDR2 FQNNGV. The CDR3 coding sequence is TGTGCCAGCAGCACCTGGGACAGGGGAAAGAACACTGAAGCTTTCTTT. Its protein is CASSTWDRGKNTEAFF.

This clonotype was found a few times. The V gene is TRBV6-1, the J gene TRBJ1-5; tentatively, D is TRBD1 (5 bases). Looked up from germline, CDR1 is MNHNS and CDR2 is SASEGT. The CDR3 contains 13 residues. Trimming removed 5 bases from V and 2 bases from J, with 7 bases in between. The CDR3 region is CASSTRGNQPQHF. CDR3 in DNA: TGTGCCAGCAGTACCAGGGGCAATCAGCCCCAGCATTTT.

This clonotype was seen repeatedly, ten times or more. The chain uses TRBV7-9 and TRBJ2-7; 7 bases are shared with TRBD1. Unmatched junction bases numbered 11, after V lost 7 bases and J lost 2 bases. The germline V gene has CDR1 SEHNR and CDR2 FQNEAQ (reference sequence). The CDR3 is 15 residues long. The CDR3 reads CASTEEMTGTYEQYF. Here the CDR3 DNA reads TGTGCCAGCACCGAGGAGATGACAGGGACCTACGAGCAGTACTTC.

The J gene is TRBJ1-6, the V gene TRBV7-3; D is possibly TRBD1 (6 bases). In germline, CDR1 is SGHTA, CDR2 FQGTGA. This CDR3 has 16 residues. V was cut by 2 bases and J by 10 bases, with 18 bases left in between. CDR3 sequence reads: CASSLYGAGDGSPLHF. In nucleotides, the CDR3 is TGTGCCAGCAGCTTATATGGCGCAGGGGACGGCTCACCCCTCCACTTT. Drawing the rest from reference TRBV7-3 and TRBJ1-6, the complete variable domain is GAGVSQTPSNKVTEKGKYVELRCDPISGHTALYWYRQSLGQGPEFLIYFQGTGAADDSGLPNDRFFAVRPEGSVSTLKIQRTERGDSAVYLCASSLYGAGDGSPLHFGNGTRLTVT.

This chain joins TRBV24-1 and TRBJ2-1; no clear D gene. CDR1 and CDR2 (germline): KGHDR, SFDVKD. V was clipped by 5 bases and J by 2 bases, with 9 bases between them. The CDR3 has 14 amino acids. The CDR3 protein is CATSAGSPYNEQFF. The CDR3 coding sequence is TGTGCCACCAGTGCCGGGTCCCCCTACAATGAGCAGTTCTTC.

This clonotype was observed many times. The genes are TRBV20-1 and TRBJ1-1; a weak D match, TRBD1 (6 bases). Germline CDR1 reads DFQATT; CDR2 reads SNEGSKA (reference sequence). V dropped 3 bases and J dropped 0 bases, with 11 bases sitting between them. This CDR3 has 14 residues. The CDR3 sequence is CSASLAGVNTEAFF. The CDR3 nucleotides are TGCAGTGCTAGTCTGGCAGGGGTGAACACTGAAGCTTTCTTT.

The genes are TRBV10-3 and TRBJ1-2, with 8 bases lining up with TRBD1. The CDR3 consists of 14 residues. The germline gives CDR1 ENHRY, CDR2 SYGVKD. V shed 4 bases and J 1 base; nucleotides not matched to a gene: 2. CDR3 sequence: CAISADRGNYGYTF. The CDR3 nucleotides are TGTGCCATCAGTGCAGACAGGGGTAACTATGGCTACACCTTC.

In its sample, this clonotype was seen once. The V gene is TRBV5-1, the J gene TRBJ2-6; D assignment may be TRBD1 or TRBD2 (5 bases each). The CDR3 length is 15 residues. CDR1 and CDR2 (germline): SGHRS, YFSETQ. V shed 4 bases and J shed 1 base, with 9 bases lying between them. CDR3 amino acids: CASSEGMSGANVLTF. For the CDR3, the DNA is TGCGCCAGCAGCGAGGGGATGTCTGGGGCCAACGTCCTGACTTTC.

The rearrangement joins TRBV18 to TRBJ2-3; a possible D gene is TRBD2 (7 bases). Between the trimmed V and J ends, which lost 6 bases and 0 bases, there was a span of 16 bases. The CDR3 consists of 16 residues. Germline-derived CDR1 and CDR2 are KGHSH and LQKENI. CDR3 coding DNA: TGTGCCAGCTCCCGTTGGGGGCGGGGGAGCACAGATACGCAGTATTTT. Protein product: CASSRWGRGSTDTQYF.

This clonotype was detected many times. The CDR3 here is CASSFGAGGLVPGELFF. The DNA for the CDR3 is TGTGCCAGCAGCTTTGGAGCGGGGGGGCTCGTCCCCGGGGAGCTGTTTTTT. The genes are TRBV7-6 and TRBJ2-2; TRBD2 matches at 10 bases. V dropped 3 bases and J dropped 6; count of bases not matched to a gene: 10. Germline loops: CDR1 SGHVS, CDR2 FNYEAQ. This CDR3 is built from 17 residues.

This clonotype has a count of ten or more. The rearrangement links TRBV7-8 to TRBJ2-1; the D gene could be TRBD1 or TRBD2 (5 bases each). Trimming took 0 bases from V and 5 from J, leaving 11 bases between them. Germline CDR1 and CDR2: SGHVS and FQNEAQ. The CDR3 is made up of 15 amino acids. The CDR3 DNA reads as TGTGCCAGCAGCTTAGCGGGGACGACCCACAATGAGCAGTTCTTC. This sequence encodes CASSLAGTTHNEQFF.